This TCR beta chain was observed in a study of T cell responses to AZD1222 COVID-19 vaccine. Study outcomes and limitations: Regions left unmutated in variants are reportedly the target of nearly half of spike-specific TCRs. Baseline seropositivity occurred in only a handful of AZD1222 recipients.

TCRdb keeps only in-frame clones here, not all; method: immunoSEQ multiplex PCR. The sample lists around 140,000 clones, roughly 88% occurring once. Note on this clone: Antigen unknown.

This CDR3 has 15 amino acids. V shed 5 bases and J 4 bases; nucleotides not matched to a gene: 6. CDR1 is MDHEN and CDR2 is SYDVKM in the germline V gene. The sample consisted of peripheral blood, taken 28 days after the second AZD1222 dose. The TCR comes from an adult who received the AZD1222 COVID-19 vaccine. The chain links TRBV28 to TRBJ2-5; TRBD2 matches 11 bases. The CDR3 region is CASSPGLAGPETQYF. The CDR3 DNA sequence: TGTGCCAGCAGTCCCGGACTAGCGGGTCCAGAGACCCAGTACTTC.